This T cell receptor (beta chain) was sequenced in a study of blood T cell repertoires in COVID-19. The wider study: Italy, Spain and the United States were the sources of the convalescent and acute COVID-19 samples. T cells, B-cell-depleted T cells, or PBMCs supplied cDNA or gDNA.

The CDR3 is 18 amino acids. The germline CDR1 and CDR2 sequences are LNHNV and YYDKDF (reference sequence). V lost 0 bases, J lost 5 bases, and 19 bases lay in between. Under the authors' procedure: Estimated nucleated cell counts came from reference gene primer amplification. The assay was immunoSEQ multiplex PCR, and TCRdb's table has in-frame clones only and misses some. Clone size and V and J calls were adopted from that table, with D and trimming inferred from the DNA. This sample yields 40,000 to 65,000 clones, of which more than 70% are seen a single time; 12% belongs to the top ten. The clonotype originates from a man aged 65-85 years with active COVID-19. The sample comprised peripheral blood. The chain combines TRBV15 with TRBJ2-2; D perhaps matches TRBD1 (6 bases). The CDR3, as DNA: TGTGCCACCAGCAGAGATTTACAGGGTGACGGAGGAACCGGGGAGCTGTTTTTT. This translates into CATSRDLQGDGGTGELFF.